Here is one T cell receptor (beta chain) with its context. Its antigen is unknown. CD45RO-negative, CCR7-positively selected cells formed the naive CD8 fraction, excluding terminally differentiated effector memory CD45RA+ cells. The repertoire was sequenced with immunoSEQ multiplex PCR; TCRdb's copy has only in-frame clones and lacks some. The sample records about 2.1 million clones, 85% to 95% being singletons. This sample was taken from a study of shared clonotypes between healthy human individuals. Overall study findings and caveats: It was observed that roughly 5.4% of naive CD4 clonotypes were shared across several donors.

The CDR3 runs to 13 residues. Germline assignment: CDR1 MNHEY and CDR2 SVGAGI. The V and J ends lost 0 bases and 7 bases respectively, with 7 bases between them. The chain has TRBV6-5 and TRBJ2-1, with D unresolved. What was sequenced was naive CD8+ T cells from PBMCs. The receptor comes from a man younger than 35 in good health. Some clones in this sample may be carry-over from other donors' samples. CDR3 sequence reads: CASSYSGRNEQFF. The CDR3, as DNA: TGTGCCAGCAGTTACTCGGGTCGGAATGAGCAGTTCTTC.